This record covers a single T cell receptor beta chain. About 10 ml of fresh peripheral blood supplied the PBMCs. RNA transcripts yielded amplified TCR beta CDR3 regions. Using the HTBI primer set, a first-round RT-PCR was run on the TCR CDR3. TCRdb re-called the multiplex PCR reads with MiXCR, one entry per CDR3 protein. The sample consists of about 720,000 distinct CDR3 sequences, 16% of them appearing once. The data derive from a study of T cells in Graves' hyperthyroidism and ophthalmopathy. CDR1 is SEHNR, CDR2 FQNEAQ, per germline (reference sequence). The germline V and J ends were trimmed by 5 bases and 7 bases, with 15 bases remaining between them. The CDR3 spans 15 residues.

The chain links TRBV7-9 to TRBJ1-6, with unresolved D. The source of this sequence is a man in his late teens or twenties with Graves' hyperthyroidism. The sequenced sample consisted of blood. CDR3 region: CASSPPRSGNSPLHF. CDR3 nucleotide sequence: TGTGCCAGCAGCCCCCCTCGCAGTGGAAATTCACCCCTCCACTTT.